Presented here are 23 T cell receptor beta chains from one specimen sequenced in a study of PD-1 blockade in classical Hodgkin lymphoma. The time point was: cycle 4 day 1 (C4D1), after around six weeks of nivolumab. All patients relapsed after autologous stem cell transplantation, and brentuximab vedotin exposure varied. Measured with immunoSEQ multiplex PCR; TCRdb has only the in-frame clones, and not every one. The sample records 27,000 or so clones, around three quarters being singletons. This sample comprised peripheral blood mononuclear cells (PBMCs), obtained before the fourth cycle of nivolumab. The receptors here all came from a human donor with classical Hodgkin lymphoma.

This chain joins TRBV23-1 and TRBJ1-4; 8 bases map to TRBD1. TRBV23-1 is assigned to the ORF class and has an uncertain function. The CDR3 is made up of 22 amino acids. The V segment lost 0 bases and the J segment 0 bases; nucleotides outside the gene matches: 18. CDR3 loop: CASSQSDQPADREVATNEKLFF. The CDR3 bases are TGCGCCAGCAGTCAATCAGATCAACCTGCGGACAGGGAAGTTGCAACTAATGAAAAACTGTTTTTT.

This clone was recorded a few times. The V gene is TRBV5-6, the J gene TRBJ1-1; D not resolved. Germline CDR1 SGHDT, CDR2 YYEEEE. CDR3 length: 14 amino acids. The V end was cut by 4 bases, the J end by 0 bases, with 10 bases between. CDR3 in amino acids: CASSAGLMNTEAFF. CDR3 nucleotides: TGTGCCAGCAGCGCCGGACTCATGAACACTGAAGCTTTCTTT.

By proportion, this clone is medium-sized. CDR3 nucleotides: TGTGCCAGCTCACCACCGGGGGGAGGGGTACGGAATCAGCCCCAGCATTTT. Protein product: CASSPPGGGVRNQPQHF. The rearrangement links TRBV18 to TRBJ1-5; D might be TRBD1 (5 bases). Per the germline V gene, CDR1 is KGHSH and CDR2 is LQKENI. CDR3 length: 17 amino acids. Trimming removed 0 bases at V and 4 bases at J, with 16 bases between.

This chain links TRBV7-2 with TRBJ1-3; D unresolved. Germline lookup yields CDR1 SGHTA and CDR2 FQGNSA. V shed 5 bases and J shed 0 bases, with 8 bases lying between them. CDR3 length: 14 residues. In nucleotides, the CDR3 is TGTGCCAGCAGCCCCGGAAACTCTGGAAACACCATATATTTT. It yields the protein CASSPGNSGNTIYF.

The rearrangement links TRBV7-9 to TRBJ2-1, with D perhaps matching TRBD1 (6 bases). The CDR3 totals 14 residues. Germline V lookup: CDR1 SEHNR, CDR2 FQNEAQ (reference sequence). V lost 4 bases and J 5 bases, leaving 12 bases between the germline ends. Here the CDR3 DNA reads TGTGCCAGCAGCTATAACCAGGGGAACAATGAGCAGTTCTTC. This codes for CASSYNQGNNEQFF.

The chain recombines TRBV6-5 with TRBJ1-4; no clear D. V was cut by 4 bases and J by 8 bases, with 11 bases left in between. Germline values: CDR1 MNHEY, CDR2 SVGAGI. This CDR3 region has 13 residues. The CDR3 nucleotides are TGTGCCAGCAGTTCCGGACCGCGGGAAAAACTGTTTTTT. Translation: CASSSGPREKLFF.

The CDR3 loop reads CATGQGGEQYF. The DNA for the CDR3 is TGCGCGACGGGACAGGGAGGCGAGCAGTACTTC. This chain joins TRBV10-1 and TRBJ2-7, with 9 nucleotides matching TRBD1. This CDR3 has 11 residues. Germline values: CDR1 WNHNN, CDR2 SYGVQD (reference sequence).

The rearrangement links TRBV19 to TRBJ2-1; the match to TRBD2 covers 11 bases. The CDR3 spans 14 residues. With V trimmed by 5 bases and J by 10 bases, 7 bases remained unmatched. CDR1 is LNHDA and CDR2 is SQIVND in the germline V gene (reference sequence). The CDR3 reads CASSGSGRAAEQFF. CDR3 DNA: TGTGCCAGTAGTGGTAGCGGGAGGGCCGCCGAGCAGTTCTTC.

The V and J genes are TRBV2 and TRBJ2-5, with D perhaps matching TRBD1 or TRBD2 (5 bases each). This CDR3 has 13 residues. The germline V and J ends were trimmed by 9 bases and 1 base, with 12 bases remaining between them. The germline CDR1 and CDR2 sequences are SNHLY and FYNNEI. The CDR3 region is CASIAGTQETQYF. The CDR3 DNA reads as TGTGCCAGTATAGCTGGGACCCAAGAGACCCAGTACTTC.

As DNA, the CDR3 is TGCGCCAGCAGCCACAGCCTAGCGGGAGGGCCCACCGGGGAGCTGTTTTTT. Encoded protein: CASSHSLAGGPTGELFF. The chain is built from TRBV4-3 and TRBJ2-2; 12 bases map to TRBD2. CDR1 and CDR2 from the germline V gene are LGHNA and YSLEER. This CDR3 comprises 17 residues. The J segment lost 4 bases and the V segment lost 3 bases, leaving 6 bases of the junction unmatched.

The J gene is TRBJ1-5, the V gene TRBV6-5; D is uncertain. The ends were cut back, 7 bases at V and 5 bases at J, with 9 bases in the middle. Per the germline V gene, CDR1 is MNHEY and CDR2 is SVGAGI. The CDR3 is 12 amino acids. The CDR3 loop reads CASNPGYQPQHF. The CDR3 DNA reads TGTGCCAGCAACCCGGGTTATCAGCCCCAGCATTTT.

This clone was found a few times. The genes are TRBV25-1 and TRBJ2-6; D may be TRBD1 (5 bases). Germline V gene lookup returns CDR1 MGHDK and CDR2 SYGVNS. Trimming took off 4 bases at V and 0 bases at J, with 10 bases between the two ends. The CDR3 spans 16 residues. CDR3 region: CASSAKGRSGANVLTF. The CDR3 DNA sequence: TGTGCCAGCAGTGCTAAGGGGCGCTCTGGGGCCAACGTCCTGACTTTC. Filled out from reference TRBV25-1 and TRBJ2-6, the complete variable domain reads EADIYQTPRYLVIGTGKKITLECSQTMGHDKMYWYQQDPGMELHLIHYSYGVNSTEKGDLSSESTVSRIRTEHFPLTLESARPSHTSQYLCASSAKGRSGANVLTFGAGSRLTVL.

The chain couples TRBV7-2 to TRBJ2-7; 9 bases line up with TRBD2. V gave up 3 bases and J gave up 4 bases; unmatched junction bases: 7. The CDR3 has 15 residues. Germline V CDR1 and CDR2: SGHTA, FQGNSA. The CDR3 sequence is CASSFYLAGSYEQYF. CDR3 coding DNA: TGTGCCAGCAGCTTTTACCTAGCGGGATCGTACGAGCAGTACTTC. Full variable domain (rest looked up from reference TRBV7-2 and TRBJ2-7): GAGVSQSPSNKVTEKGKDVELRCDPISGHTALYWYRQSLGQGLEFLIYFQGNSAPDKSGLPSDRFSAERTGGSVSTLTIQRTQQEDSAVYLCASSFYLAGSYEQYFGPGTRLTVT.

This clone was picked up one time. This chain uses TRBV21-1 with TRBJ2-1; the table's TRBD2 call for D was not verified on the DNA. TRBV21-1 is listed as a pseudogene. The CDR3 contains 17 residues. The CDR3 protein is CASSKALGGSSYNEQFF. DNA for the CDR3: TGTGCCAGCAGCAAAGCGCTGGGCGGGAGCTCCTACAATGAGCAGTTCTTC.

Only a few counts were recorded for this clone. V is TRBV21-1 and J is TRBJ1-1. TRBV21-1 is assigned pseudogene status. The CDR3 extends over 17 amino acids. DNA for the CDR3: TGTGCCAGCAGTAAAAAGGTTATCGCGGCGATAAACACTGAAGCTTTCTTT. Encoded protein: CASSKKVIAAINTEAFF.

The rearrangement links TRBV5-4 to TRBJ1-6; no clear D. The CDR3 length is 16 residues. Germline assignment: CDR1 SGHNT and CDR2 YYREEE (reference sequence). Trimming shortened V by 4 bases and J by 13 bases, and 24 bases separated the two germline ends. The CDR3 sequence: CASSPDPSSGQWPLHF. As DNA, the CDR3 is TGTGCCAGCAGCCCGGACCCCTCTTCGGGTCAGTGGCCCCTCCACTTT.

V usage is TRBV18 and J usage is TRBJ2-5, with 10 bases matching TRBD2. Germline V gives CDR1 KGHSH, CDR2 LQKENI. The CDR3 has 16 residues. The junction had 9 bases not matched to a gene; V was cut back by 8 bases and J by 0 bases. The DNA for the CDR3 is TGTGCCAGCGAGCCCGGGACTAGCGCAAACCAAGAGACCCAGTACTTC. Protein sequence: CASEPGTSANQETQYF. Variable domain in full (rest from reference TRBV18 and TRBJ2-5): NAGVMQNPRHLVRRRGQEARLRCSPMKGHSHVYWYRQLPEEGLKFMVYLQKENIIDESGMPKERFSAEFPKEGPSILRIQQVVRGDSAAYFCASEPGTSANQETQYFGPGTRLLVL.

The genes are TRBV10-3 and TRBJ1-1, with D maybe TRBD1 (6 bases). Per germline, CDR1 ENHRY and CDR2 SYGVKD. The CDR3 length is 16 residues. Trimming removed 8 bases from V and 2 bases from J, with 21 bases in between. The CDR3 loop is CAIASVDSPQNTEAFF. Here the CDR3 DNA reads TGTGCCATCGCGAGCGTGGACAGCCCCCAAAACACTGAAGCTTTCTTT.

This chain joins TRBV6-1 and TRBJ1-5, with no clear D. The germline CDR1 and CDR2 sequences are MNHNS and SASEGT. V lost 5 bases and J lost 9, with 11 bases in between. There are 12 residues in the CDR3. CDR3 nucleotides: TGTGCCAGCAGTACTAGCCTACGGCCCCAGCATTTT. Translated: CASSTSLRPQHF.

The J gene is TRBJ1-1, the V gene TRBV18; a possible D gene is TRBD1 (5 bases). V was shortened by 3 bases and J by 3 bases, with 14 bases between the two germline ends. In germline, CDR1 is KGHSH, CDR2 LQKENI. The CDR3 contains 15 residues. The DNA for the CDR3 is TGTGCCAGCTCACCCCGAAGAGGGGAGCACACTGAAGCTTTCTTT. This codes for CASSPRRGEHTEAFF.

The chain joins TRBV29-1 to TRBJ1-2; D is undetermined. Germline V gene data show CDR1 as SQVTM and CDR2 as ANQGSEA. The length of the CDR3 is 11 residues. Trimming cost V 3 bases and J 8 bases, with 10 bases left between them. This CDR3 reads CSVEGKNGYTF. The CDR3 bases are TGCAGCGTTGAGGGTAAGAACGGCTACACCTTC.

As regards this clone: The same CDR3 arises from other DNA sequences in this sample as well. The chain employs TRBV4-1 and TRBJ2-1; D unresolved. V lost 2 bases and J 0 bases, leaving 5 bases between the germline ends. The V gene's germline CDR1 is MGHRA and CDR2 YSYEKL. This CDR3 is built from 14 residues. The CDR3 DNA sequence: TGCGCCAGCAGCCAAATGAGCTCCTACAATGAGCAGTTCTTC. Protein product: CASSQMSSYNEQFF.

CDR3 in DNA: TGTGCCAGCACCACGACAGGGGTAATCTACGAGCAGTACTTC. Residues: CASTTTGVIYEQYF. V and J are TRBV7-2 and TRBJ2-7; 8 bases are shared with TRBD1. Germline V gene sequence: CDR1 SGHTA, CDR2 FQGNSA. The junction had 8 bases not matched to a gene; V was cut back by 7 bases and J by 3 bases. The CDR3 has 14 amino acids.